The entry below gives a single T cell receptor beta chain sequence along with its context. Here immunoSEQ multiplex PCR was the method, and the copy in TCRdb shows in-frame clones only, minus some. The sample consists of about 340,000 clones, approximately 90% of them appearing once. These data originate in a study of cytomegalovirus exposure and HLA in healthy donors. The trim removed 0 bases at V and 3 bases at J, leaving 5 bases unmatched. Germline CDR1 reads ENHRY; CDR2 reads SYGVKD. The CDR3 contains 16 residues. The chain couples TRBV10-3 to TRBJ2-1; TRBD2 matches 7 bases. This receptor was obtained from a woman aged 18 to 35 in good health and CMV-seronegative. The specimen sequenced was PBMCs. DNA of the CDR3: TGTGCCATCAGTGAGTCAGGGGCTAGCGGCTACAATGAGCAGTTCTTC. This gives the protein CAISESGASGYNEQFF.